This record covers a single T cell receptor beta chain. Its matching antigen is unknown. The donors were members of the validation cohort, which comprised about 130 subjects and was separate from the first cohort of roughly 700 subjects. The data were taken from a study of cytomegalovirus exposure and HLA in healthy donors. Study-wide findings and caveats: Cytomegalovirus association was listed for 170 or so TCR beta chains. Using the classifier, cytomegalovirus status was reportedly diagnosed with high specificity and sensitivity.

Method: immunoSEQ multiplex PCR; TCRdb's copy keeps in-frame clones and lacks some. This table holds about 310,000 clones, 88% found once. The sample consisted of PBMCs. The sequence was collected from a man aged 25-45 years in good health and CMV-seronegative.

CDR3 nucleotides: TGTGCCAGCAGTTACTCGTGGGCCCCTGGGACTGAAGCTTTCTTT. Its translation: CASSYSWAPGTEAFF. V is TRBV6-5 and J is TRBJ1-1; D is unclear. Trimming took 0 bases from V and 5 from J, leaving 13 bases between them. The CDR3 length is 15 residues. CDR1 and CDR2 from the germline V gene are MNHEY and SVGAGI.